The rows below give T cell receptor beta chains drawn from one sample of a study of long-term antiretroviral therapy in people with HIV. The table came from immunoSEQ multiplex PCR; TCRdb's copy has only in-frame clones and leaves some out. The sample has roughly 19,000 clones, approximately 92% seen once. Sequenced here: unsorted PBMCs, sampled 4.4 years after starting antiretroviral therapy. The receptors here all came from a woman between 50 and 59 years old with HIV. CDR3s include the opening cysteine and the closing phenylalanine or tryptophan. Fields, in order: J gene, CDR3 length, V gene, clone size, D gene, CDR3 DNA, CDR3 protein. The D gene is left open where the match is weak. Clone size is given for some rows only: seen once, a few or many times, or a class if the clone is expanded.

TRBJ1-1 | 15 | TRBV12-5 | - | TRBD1 | TGTGCTAGTGGCCCGGGACAGGGAGCGAACACTGAAGCTTTCTTT | CASGPGQGANTEAFF
TRBJ2-7 | 13 | TRBV19 | few | - | TGTGCCAGTAGGGGGGTTTTTCGGAGCGAGCAGTACTTC | CASRGVFRSEQYF
TRBJ2-3 | 14 | TRBV11-2 | - | - | TGTGCCAGCAGCTTACTGCAGCACACAGATACGCAGTATTTT | CASSLLQHTDTQYF
TRBJ2-5 | 15 | TRBV5-8 | - | TRBD2 | TGTGCCAGCAGCTTGCAGGGTGAGGGAGGGAAGACCCAGTACTTC | CASSLQGEGGKTQYF
TRBJ1-2 | 13 | TRBV19 | few | - | TGTGCCAGTAGTGTTTGGGCCGACTATGGCTACACCTTC | CASSVWADYGYTF
TRBJ2-3 | 13 | TRBV7-6 | - | - | TGTGCCAGCAGCTTAGGCGTCACAGATACGCAGTATTTT | CASSLGVTDTQYF
TRBJ2-1 | 15 | TRBV5-6 | - | TRBD2 | TGTGCCAGCAGCCCTAAGCGGGGGGGCCGGGGTGAGCAGTTCTTC | CASSPKRGGRGEQFF
TRBJ2-2 | 15 | TRBV5-1 | - | - | TGCGCCAGCAGGGAACTATCCCCGAACACCGGGGAGCTGTTTTTT | CASRELSPNTGELFF
TRBJ1-3 | 18 | TRBV7-6 | once | TRBD1 | TGTGCCAGCAGCTTAGCGATGGGGGGACAGGCGCCTGGAAACACCATATATTTT | CASSLAMGGQAPGNTIYF
TRBJ1-5 | 18 | TRBV29-1 | - | - | TGCAGCGTTACTCGTCCGCTCCGGGAGGTGGGGGGCAATCAGCCCCAGCATTTT | CSVTRPLREVGGNQPQHF
TRBJ1-6 | 17 | TRBV7-8 | - | - | TGTGCCAGCAGCCTAGCCGGGTGGGGGATGAGTAATTCACCCCTCCACTTT | CASSLAGWGMSNSPLHF
TRBJ2-5 | 14 | TRBV6-1 | - | TRBD1 | TGTGCCAGTACGGGACAGGGCGTGGGAGAGACCCAGTACTTC | CASTGQGVGETQYF
TRBJ2-1 | 17 | TRBV4-3 | - | TRBD2 | TGCGCCAGCAGCCAAGACCTGGGGACTAGGTCCTACAATGAGCAGTTCTTC | CASSQDLGTRSYNEQFF
TRBJ1-2 | 14 | TRBV29-1 | - | TRBD1 | TGCAGCGTTGCTCCGGGACAGGCGCCTTCGGGCTACACCTTC | CSVAPGQAPSGYTF
TRBJ1-6 | 12 | TRBV14 | - | - | TGTGCCAGCAGCCAATGGAATTCACCCCTCCACTTT | CASSQWNSPLHF
TRBJ2-7 | 14 | TRBV7-2 | - | - | TGTGCCAGCAGCTTATCGTGGGAACCTTACGAGCAGTACTTC | CASSLSWEPYEQYF
TRBJ1-4 | 15 | TRBV15 | - | - | TGTGCCACCAGCAGGGAACAGGGTGATGATGAAAAACTGTTTTTT | CATSREQGDDEKLFF
TRBJ1-2 | 14 | TRBV6-1 | few | TRBD1 | TGTGCCAGCACCCCCGGGGCCAGGGGGCAAGGCTACACCTTC | CASTPGARGQGYTF
TRBJ2-2 | 15 | TRBV27 | - | - | TGTGCCAGCAGTTTGGTCCCGTATCCTCCCGGGGAGCTGTTTTTT | CASSLVPYPPGELFF
TRBJ2-7 | 13 | TRBV7-6 | - | - | TGTGCCAGCAGCTTGGAGAGGTGGTACGAGCAGTACTTC | CASSLERWYEQYF
TRBJ2-3 | 16 | TRBV10-1 | - | - | TGCGCCAGCAGTGAGGAAGGGTCGGTCGGCGCAGATACGCAGTATTTT | CASSEEGSVGADTQYF
TRBJ1-2 | 14 | TRBV5-4 | - | TRBD1 | TGTGCCAGCAGCTGGGACAGGGGGAACTATGGCTACACCTTC | CASSWDRGNYGYTF
TRBJ1-5 | 13 | TRBV27 | - | - | TGTGCCTCAGGGAAGGGCAGGGACCAGCCCCAGCATTTT | CASGKGRDQPQHF
TRBJ2-5 | 15 | TRBV11-3 | - | - | TGTGCCAGCAGTTATGGGGGGGCCAGCGGAGAGACCCAGTACTTC | CASSYGGASGETQYF
TRBJ2-7 | 11 | TRBV29-1 | - | TRBD2 | TGCAGCGTTGGCAGCGGGGACGAGCAGTACTTC | CSVGSGDEQYF
TRBJ1-6 | 15 | TRBV25-1 | once | - | TGTGCCAGCAGTGATACGGACATGCTTTTTTCACCCCTCCACTTT | CASSDTDMLFSPLHF
TRBJ2-3 | 13 | TRBV11-3 | - | TRBD1 | TGTGCCAGCAGCAACAGGGGGATAGATACGCAGTATTTT | CASSNRGIDTQYF
TRBJ1-1 | 13 | TRBV6-5 | few | - | TGTGCCAGCAGCCCCAGCTGGAACACTGAAGCTTTCTTT | CASSPSWNTEAFF
TRBJ2-1 | 15 | TRBV21-1 | - | - | TGTGCCAGCAGCAAAGGGGACGACAGTTACAATGAGCAGTTCTTC | CASSKGDDSYNEQFF
TRBJ2-1 | 16 | TRBV10-3 | - | TRBD2 | TGTGCCATCAGTGAGTCGAGCGGGGGGGCAATTAATGAGCAGTTCTTC | CAISESSGGAINEQFF
TRBJ2-5 | 16 | TRBV4-1 | medium-sized | - | TGCGCCAGCAGCCAAGATACCCGGACTTGGCAAAAGACCCAGTACTTC | CASSQDTRTWQKTQYF
TRBJ1-5 | 14 | TRBV7-3 | - | TRBD1 | TGTGCCAGCAGCACAAACAGGGGGCACCAGCCCCAGCATTTT | CASSTNRGHQPQHF
TRBJ1-1 | 15 | TRBV5-1 | - | - | TGCGCCAGCAGCTTGTGGGGACGTGGGGACACTGAAGCTTTCTTT | CASSLWGRGDTEAFF
TRBJ2-3 | 15 | TRBV19 | - | - | TGTGCCAGTAGTATAGGGGACTCCCTGAGGCATACGCAGTATTTT | CASSIGDSLRHTQYF
TRBJ2-5 | 15 | TRBV30 | - | - | TGTGCCTGGAGTCCCGGGACACAACTGCGAGAGACCCAGTACTTC | CAWSPGTQLRETQYF
TRBJ1-4 | 16 | TRBV15 | - | - | TGTGCCACCAGCAGAGATAGGGGGGCCGGGAATGAAAAACTGTTTTTT | CATSRDRGAGNEKLFF
TRBJ2-5 | 13 | TRBV7-9 | once | TRBD1 | TGTGCCAGCAGCCCACAGGGGTTGGAGACCCAGTACTTC | CASSPQGLETQYF
TRBJ1-4 | 15 | TRBV6-6 | - | TRBD1 | TGTGCCAGCAGTAACCAACAGGGGGCGGGGGAAAAACTGTTTTTT | CASSNQQGAGEKLFF
TRBJ2-7 | 14 | TRBV7-2 | few | - | TGTGCCAGCAGCTTCGGGGCCCTCTCCTACGAGCAGTACTTC | CASSFGALSYEQYF
TRBJ1-4 | 14 | TRBV29-1 | - | TRBD1 | TGCAGCGTATACGCACAGGGGCGCCCTGAAAAACTGTTTTTT | CSVYAQGRPEKLFF
TRBJ2-1 | 15 | TRBV5-1 | - | - | TGCGCCAGCAGCTTAGAGGGTTCCTCCTACAATGAGCAGTTCTTC | CASSLEGSSYNEQFF
TRBJ1-6 | 17 | TRBV9 | - | - | TGTGCCAGCAGCGCGAACAGAGTCAGGGCTGAAGATTCACCCCTCCACTTT | CASSANRVRAEDSPLHF
TRBJ1-1 | 14 | TRBV11-2 | - | - | TGTGCCAGCAGCCCTACCCGGTCGAACACTGAAGCTTTCTTT | CASSPTRSNTEAFF
TRBJ2-5 | 15 | TRBV5-5 | - | - | TGTGCCAGCAGCTTGGGGCGAGGGGGGGGAGAGACCCAGTACTTC | CASSLGRGGGETQYF
TRBJ2-7 | 14 | TRBV14 | - | TRBD1 | TGTGCCAGCAGTCATTTGGGACAGCCATACGAGCAGTACTTC | CASSHLGQPYEQYF
TRBJ1-2 | 13 | TRBV5-6 | - | - | TGTGCCAGCAGCGGGGGAGGGAACTATGGCTACACCTTC | CASSGGGNYGYTF
TRBJ2-2 | 11 | TRBV20-1 | - | - | TGCAGTGCTAGAGAGGCCGGGGAGCTGTTTTTT | CSAREAGELFF